This T cell receptor (beta chain) is drawn from a study of CXCR3-negative and CXCR3-positive naive CD8 T cells (dated by TCRdb to the late 2010s). In the study overall: In total, roughly 130 million TRB reads were obtained, corresponding to roughly 1.5 +/- 0.3 million reads per library. Data from roughly twelve donors, pooled across two independent experiments, went into the diversity and physicochemical repertoire analyses. For the TRBV-TRBJ cluster analysis, the naive subsets came from roughly 5 donors, while the memory cells came from 3 donors. The full study reports these points: TRBV-TRBJ usage was similar between naive CXCR3-negative and CXCR3-positive cells from the same donor, while memory cells showed distinct patterns. Because surface CD5, which is linked to self-reactivity in mice, was comparable between the naive subsets, TCR interaction strength was also inferred from TRB CDR3 physicochemical properties. Repertoire diversity was comparably high in both naive subsets but much lower in memory CD8+ T cells. CXCR3 expression partially decreased after cryopreservation, so most assays used freshly isolated PBMCs. Compared with CXCR3-negative naive cells, CXCR3-positive naive cells had TRB CDR3s with higher hydrophobicity (lower Kidera factor 4), lower energy, and higher strength and volume indices.

Sequencing relied on a NextSeq 550. The Human TCR Profiling Kit (MiLaboratory) was used to prepare UMI-labeled 5' RACE TRB cDNA libraries. The full amount of extracted RNA was used for cDNA synthesis, and the full amount of resulting cDNA was used for PCR amplification. Libraries were prepared in parallel with an identical number of PCR cycles. Per the source publication's procedure: With a requirement of at least two reads per UMI, MIGEC and MiXCR extracted about 50,000 +/- 10,000 unique UMI-labeled TRB cDNA molecules per library. Each library averaged around 40,000 +/- 10,000 functional in-frame TRB CDR3 nucleotide clonotypes without stop codons. After each sample was downsampled to 5000 UMI-labeled TRB molecules, VDJtools was used to calculate diversity metrics such as normalized Shannon-Wiener and Chao1. VDJtools was used to calculate clonotype-size-weighted physicochemical properties of the central five CDR3 residues, namely interaction energy, strength, volume and Kidera factor 4. TCRdb reprocessed the reads and assigns one entry to each CDR3 protein sequence, leaving out DNA. The V and J calls follow TCRdb's processing rather than the paper's. The table held for this sample gives over 35,000 distinct CDR3 sequences. Roughly 2.5% of the sample is in the top ten clones.

Regarding this clonotype: What this receptor recognizes is not known.

The CDR3 contains 15 residues, cysteine and phenylalanine counted. The DNA is unrecorded. The germline V gene (reference sequence) specifies LNHNV as CDR1 and YYDKDF as CDR2. For every CD8+ T cell subset, approximately 300,000 cells were flow-sorted straight into RLT lysis buffer, and each subset was sorted in triplicate. To exclude memory contaminants, naive CD8+ T cells were stringently defined as CD45RO-CCR7+CD27+CD95-. Peripheral blood mononuclear cells were isolated from buffy coats using standard density gradient centrifugation. A FACSAria III was used to flow-sort naive CXCR3-negative and CXCR3-positive CD8+ T cells. Total RNA was extracted from sorted cells with an RNeasy Mini Kit.

Sequencing was carried out using naive CXCR3- CD8+ T cells from blood. The cell subset or site label for this specimen denotes: CD45RO-CCR7+CD27+CD95- naive CD8+ T cells lacking CXCR3 (TNR3-). The receptor was derived from a human donor in good health. Some clones in this sample may be carry-over from other donors' samples. The rearranged chain carries TRBV15 and TRBJ2-3; TCRdb reports TRBD1, a call that lacks DNA to check it against. The CDR3 protein sequence reads: CATSTTRGLTDTQYF. Beyond the CDR3, the reference TRBV15 and TRBJ2-3 genes provide the residues; the full variable domain reads: DAMVIQNPRYQVTQFGKPVTLSCSQTLNHNVMYWYQQKSSQAPKLLFHYYDKDFNNEADTPDNFQSRRPNTSFCFLDIRSPGLGDTAMYLCATSTTRGLTDTQYFGPGTRLTVL.